A selection of T cell receptor beta chains follows, all from one sample in a study of T cell responses to AZD1222 COVID-19 vaccine. Generated by immunoSEQ multiplex PCR, the TCRdb table keeps only in-frame clones and is missing some. Of tens of thousands of clones listed, 65% to 90% are singletons. Sequencing was performed on peripheral blood, taken on day 0 of AZD1222 vaccination. These receptors were obtained from an adult in good health. Each CDR3 is given with its conserved first and last residue. A D gene is named only where the DNA matches it firmly. For some rows the clone size is stated as once, few or many, or as a class when expanded; others skip it.

size,D,V,J,DNA,CDR3
-,TRBD2,TRBV6-1,TRBJ2-2,TGTGCCAGCAGTGAGGGACTAGCGGGGATAATGAACACCGGGGAGCTGTTTTTT,CASSEGLAGIMNTGELFF
once,-,TRBV7-6,TRBJ1-5,TGTGCCAGCAGCCAAAGGGGGGGGGCCCTTGAGCCCCAGCATTTT,CASSQRGGALEPQHF
once,-,TRBV5-4,TRBJ2-2,TGTGCCAGCAGCTTGGGAGCGAACACCGGGGAGCTGTTTTTT,CASSLGANTGELFF
-,TRBD1,TRBV29-1,TRBJ2-1,TGCAGCGTGGGACAGGGTTTTGGCAATGAGCAGTTCTTC,CSVGQGFGNEQFF
-,-,TRBV29-1,TRBJ2-3,TGCAGCGCCTCCTTCACAGATACGCAGTATTTT,CSASFTDTQYF
-,-,TRBV28,TRBJ1-1,TGTGCCAGCACCCAACGGAGGGGTGAAGCTTTCTTT,CASTQRRGEAFF
-,-,TRBV11-2,TRBJ1-1,TGTGCCAGCAGCGGACAGAGGGGGAACACTGAAGCTTTCTTT,CASSGQRGNTEAFF
-,TRBD2,TRBV29-1,TRBJ2-1,TGCAGCGTTGAAGACTACCAGCGGGGGACCTTTCAAGATGAGCAGTTCTTC,CSVEDYQRGTFQDEQFF
-,-,TRBV24-1,TRBJ2-5,TGTGCCACCAGTGTAGCGAGGGGGGACGCGACCCAGTACTTC,CATSVARGDATQYF
-,-,TRBV19,TRBJ2-3,TGTGCCAGTACATGGCTTGGCACAGATACGCAGTATTTT,CASTWLGTDTQYF
-,-,TRBV27,TRBJ1-5,TGTGCCAGCAGTTCCCTTTTCCGGGCGGACAATCAGCCCCAGCATTTT,CASSSLFRADNQPQHF
-,TRBD2,TRBV5-1,TRBJ2-1,TGCGCCAGCAGCTTGGCCTCTAGCGGGAGCTCCTACAATGAGCAGTTCTTC,CASSLASSGSSYNEQFF
-,TRBD1,TRBV7-3,TRBJ2-7,TGTGCCAGCAGCTTATTAACAGGGGGCGAGCAGTACTTC,CASSLLTGGEQYF
-,-,TRBV10-3,TRBJ1-4,TGTGCCATCAGTCAGGGAGCAACTAATGAAAAACTGTTTTTT,CAISQGATNEKLFF
-,-,TRBV10-2,TRBJ1-2,TGCGCCAGCAGCTCCGGTCCTTCGGGACCCTATGGCTACACCTTC,CASSSGPSGPYGYTF
few,-,TRBV7-8,TRBJ1-1,TGTGCCAGCAGCCCCTTGGGCCAGGGGAACACTGAAGCTTTCTTT,CASSPLGQGNTEAFF
-,-,TRBV7-3,TRBJ2-2,TGTGCCAGCAGCTTAGGCAGGGCGGGCGGGGAGCTGTTTTTT,CASSLGRAGGELFF
once,-,TRBV28,TRBJ2-6,TGTGCCAGCAGTTTCGGCGGGGCTAGCAGACGGGCCAACGTCCTGACTTTC,CASSFGGASRRANVLTF
-,-,TRBV5-1,TRBJ2-2,TGCGCCAGCAGCTTGGGGGACCACACCGGGGAGCTGTTTTTT,CASSLGDHTGELFF
-,-,TRBV6-5,TRBJ2-7,TGTGCCACCACCCTAGACTCCAACTACGAGCAGTACTTC,CATTLDSNYEQYF
-,TRBD2,TRBV5-4,TRBJ2-3,TGTGCCAGCAGCTTGGCCCGGGGGGGAGGCACAGATACGCAGTATTTT,CASSLARGGGTDTQYF
-,-,TRBV7-2,TRBJ2-2,TGTGCCAGCAGCTTAGGAGGGGCAGGGACCGGGGAGCTGTTTTTT,CASSLGGAGTGELFF
-,-,TRBV10-3,TRBJ2-3,TGTGCCATCAGTGAGGACCAACCAACAGATACGCAGTATTTT,CAISEDQPTDTQYF
-,TRBD1,TRBV6-5,TRBJ2-7,TGTGCCAGCAGTAACCGGGACAGGGTGTACGAGCAGTACTTC,CASSNRDRVYEQYF
-,-,TRBV5-1,TRBJ1-2,TGCGCCAGCAGCTTGGCTTCTTCGGACCGAGGGTCCTATGGCTACACCTTC,CASSLASSDRGSYGYTF
-,TRBD2,TRBV6-5,TRBJ2-3,TGTGCCAGCAGCTTAGCGGGGGGCACAGATACGCAGTATTTT,CASSLAGGTDTQYF
-,TRBD1,TRBV5-6,TRBJ1-2,TGTGCCAGCAGCTTCCCCGGGACAGGGGTTAAAGGGGGCTACACCTTC,CASSFPGTGVKGGYTF
-,TRBD2,TRBV29-1,TRBJ2-1,TGCAGCGCCTCCCCTCCAGCGGGGATATACAATGAGCAGTTCTTC,CSASPPAGIYNEQFF
-,TRBD1,TRBV3-1/TRBV3-2,TRBJ1-2,TGTGCCAGCAGCCAAGGGACAGGTGGCTACACCTTC,CASSQGTGGYTF
few,-,TRBV29-1,TRBJ1-1,TGCAGCGTTGGTGAGGGCGCCACTGAAGCTTTCTTT,CSVGEGATEAFF
-,-,TRBV7-3,TRBJ1-1,TGTGCCAGCAGCTTGCTGCGGAGCACTGAAGCTTTCTTT,CASSLLRSTEAFF
-,-,TRBV7-8,TRBJ1-1,TGTGCCAGCAGCACCCCAAAACAGGGTGAAGCTTTCTTT,CASSTPKQGEAFF
-,TRBD1,TRBV6-5,TRBJ1-2,TGTGCCAGCAGGGAGACAGGGCCCTATGGCTACACCTTC,CASRETGPYGYTF
-,TRBD2,TRBV5-1,TRBJ2-7,TGCGCCAGCAGCTCAGCCCCCTTAGCGGGCGTAACCTACGAGCAGTACTTC,CASSSAPLAGVTYEQYF
once,-,TRBV2,TRBJ1-5,TGTGCCAGCAGTGAAAGCGTAAGGGGTGATCAGCCCCAGCATTTT,CASSESVRGDQPQHF
-,-,TRBV7-9,TRBJ2-7,TGTGCCAGCAGCTTACAAGGGGACGAGCAGTACTTC,CASSLQGDEQYF
few,TRBD1,TRBV3-1/TRBV3-2,TRBJ1-6,TGTGCCAGCAGCCCCAACAGGGGGCCCTCACCCCTCCACTTT,CASSPNRGPSPLHF
-,-,TRBV29-1,TRBJ1-1,TGCAGCGTCAGGGGTTCCGACACTGAAGCTTTCTTT,CSVRGSDTEAFF
-,TRBD1,TRBV27,TRBJ1-1,TGTGCCAGCAGTCGAGCGGGGACAGGGGCGAACACTGAAGCTTTCTTT,CASSRAGTGANTEAFF
-,TRBD1,TRBV30,TRBJ2-5,TGTGCCTGGAGTACCGGGACAGGGCAAGAGACCCAGTACTTC,CAWSTGTGQETQYF
few,-,TRBV6-1,TRBJ1-5,TGTGCCAGCAGTGGGAAGGGGTCCGACAACAATCAGCCCCAGCATTTT,CASSGKGSDNNQPQHF